This TCR beta chain emerged from a study of graft-versus-host responses after intestinal transplantation. At the level of the study: Anti-thymocyte globulin induction, then tacrolimus and steroids for around 3 years, went to all recipients. Study-wide points: High graft-versus-host to host-versus-graft clonal ratios were seen in allografts of patients with graft-donor T cell macrochimerism. GvH clones surfaced in recipient marrow, some emerging earlier in ileum or blood.

Worth noting for this clone: Its antigen is not identified.

The CDR3 runs 16 residues. Germline V lookup: CDR1 SQVTM, CDR2 ANQGSEA. The V segment lost 3 bases and the J segment 6 bases; nucleotides outside the gene matches: 12. This table comes from immunoSEQ multiplex PCR, and its TCRdb copy is limited to in-frame clones, with some not included. The table records about 89,000 clones, roughly 92% of them present only once. This receptor was obtained from a human donor who received an intestinal transplant. The chain uses TRBV29-1 and TRBJ2-2, with TRBD1 identical over 8 bases. Source: unstimulated CD4+ T cells sorted from spleen or lymph node cells, taken before intestinal transplant. The CDR3 bases are TGCAGCGTTGAGGTGGGCAGGGGGCGCGGTGCCGGGGAGCTGTTTTTT. As protein: CSVEVGRGRGAGELFF.